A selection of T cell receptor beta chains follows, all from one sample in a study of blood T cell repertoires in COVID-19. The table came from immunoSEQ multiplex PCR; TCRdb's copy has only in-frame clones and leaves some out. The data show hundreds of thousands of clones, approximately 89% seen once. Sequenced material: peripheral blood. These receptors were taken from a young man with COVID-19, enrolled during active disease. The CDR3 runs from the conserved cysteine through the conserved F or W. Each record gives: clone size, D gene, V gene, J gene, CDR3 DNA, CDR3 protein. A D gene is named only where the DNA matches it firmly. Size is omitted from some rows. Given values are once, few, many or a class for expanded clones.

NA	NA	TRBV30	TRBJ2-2	TGTGCCTGCGACCCAGGCACCGGGGAGCTGTTTTTT	CACDPGTGELFF
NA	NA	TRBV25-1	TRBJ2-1	TGTGCCAGCAGTGACGGACAGTGGTACAATGAGCAGTTCTTC	CASSDGQWYNEQFF
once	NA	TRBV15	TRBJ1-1	TGTGCCACCAGCCGCCAGTATAACAGGGTGTACGAAGCTTTCTTT	CATSRQYNRVYEAFF
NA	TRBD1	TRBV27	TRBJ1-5	TGTGCCAGCAGTTTTTCGGGGACAGGGAATCAGCCCCAGCATTTT	CASSFSGTGNQPQHF
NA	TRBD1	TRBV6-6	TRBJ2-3	TGTGCCAGCAGCCCGGACAGGGGCACAGATACGCAGTATTTT	CASSPDRGTDTQYF
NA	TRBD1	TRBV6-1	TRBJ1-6	TGTGCCAGCAGTGATGGGGACAGGGGAATCAATTCACCCCTCCACTTT	CASSDGDRGINSPLHF
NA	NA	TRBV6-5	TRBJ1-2	TGTGCCAGCAGTCTAACCCCGGTTGGTGGCTACACCTTC	CASSLTPVGGYTF
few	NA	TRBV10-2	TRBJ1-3	TGCGCCAGCAGTGAGCCGGGCTCTGGAAACACCATATATTTT	CASSEPGSGNTIYF
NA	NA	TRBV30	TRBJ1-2	TGTGCCCGGGGGAGCTCCTATGGCTACACCTTC	CARGSSYGYTF
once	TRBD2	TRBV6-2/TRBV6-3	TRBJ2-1	TGTGCCAGCAGTTACCCGAAAACGAGCGGGAGGAGGAATGAGCAGTTCTTC	CASSYPKTSGRRNEQFF
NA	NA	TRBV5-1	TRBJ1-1	TGCGCCAGCAGCTTCACTCAGGTCCCCATCGCTGAAGCTTTCTTT	CASSFTQVPIAEAFF
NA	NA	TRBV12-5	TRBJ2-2	TGTGCTAGTGGTTCCGAGGGGGCCGGGGAGCTGTTTTTT	CASGSEGAGELFF
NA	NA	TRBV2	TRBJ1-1	TGTGCCAGCATTGGAGATAACACTGAAGCTTTCTTT	CASIGDNTEAFF
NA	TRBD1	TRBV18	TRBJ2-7	TGTGCCAGCTCACAAAATGCCGGGACAGGGGGACGAGAGCAGTACTTC	CASSQNAGTGGREQYF
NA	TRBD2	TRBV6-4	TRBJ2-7	TGTGCCAGCCCGGGACTAGCGGTCGAAAGCTACGAGCAGTACTTC	CASPGLAVESYEQYF
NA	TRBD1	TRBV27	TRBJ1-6	TGTGCCAGCACCAGAACCGGACAGGGAGAAGATTCACCCCTCCACTTT	CASTRTGQGEDSPLHF
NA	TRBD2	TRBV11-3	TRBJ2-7	TGTGCCAGCAGCGACCCGACTAGCGGGAGGGGCGAGCAGTACTTC	CASSDPTSGRGEQYF
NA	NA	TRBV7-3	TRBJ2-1	TGTGCCAGCAGCATAGACAATGAGCAGTTCTTC	CASSIDNEQFF
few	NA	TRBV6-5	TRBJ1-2	TGTGCCAGCAGCCACAGAGATAACTATGGCTACACCTTC	CASSHRDNYGYTF
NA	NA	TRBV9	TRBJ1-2	TGTGCCAGCAGCGGGGCAGCCTACACCTTC	CASSGAAYTF
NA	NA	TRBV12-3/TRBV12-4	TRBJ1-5	TGTGCCAGCAGTTTGGGCCAGCCCCAGCATTTT	CASSLGQPQHF
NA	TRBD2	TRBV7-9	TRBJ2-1	TGTGCCAGCAGCTTTGGGACTAGCGGGAGTAACAATGAGCAGTTCTTC	CASSFGTSGSNNEQFF
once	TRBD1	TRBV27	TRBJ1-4	TGTGCCAGCAGTTTATGGGGGACAGCTAATGAAAAACTGTTTTTT	CASSLWGTANEKLFF
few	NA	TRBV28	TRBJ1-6	TGTGCCAGCAGGGGACACTTCTCCTATAATTCACCCCTCCACTTT	CASRGHFSYNSPLHF
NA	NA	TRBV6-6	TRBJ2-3	TGTGCCAGCAGTCCGCTAGCCACAGATACGCAGTATTTT	CASSPLATDTQYF
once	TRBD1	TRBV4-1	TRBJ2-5	TGCGCCAGCAGCCAAGCCGGGACAGGGAGCGGCGAGACCCAGTACTTC	CASSQAGTGSGETQYF
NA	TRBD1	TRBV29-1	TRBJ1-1	TGCAGCGTTGTTGGGGGACAGGTCACTGAAGCTTTCTTT	CSVVGGQVTEAFF
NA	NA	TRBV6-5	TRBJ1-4	TGTGCCAGTATGAGGTCAACTAATGAAAAACTGTTTTTT	CASMRSTNEKLFF
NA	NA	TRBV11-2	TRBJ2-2	TGTGCCAGCAGCTTAGAAGTGGGGGCGTTAAACACCGGGGAGCTGTTTTTT	CASSLEVGALNTGELFF
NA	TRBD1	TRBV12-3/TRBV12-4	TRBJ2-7	TGTGCCAGCAGTCTCCGGGACAGGGATGCGCAGTACTTC	CASSLRDRDAQYF
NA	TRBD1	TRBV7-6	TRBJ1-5	TGTGCCAGCAGCTTAGGGACAGGTACTCAGCCCCAGCATTTT	CASSLGTGTQPQHF
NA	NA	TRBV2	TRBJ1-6	TGTGCCAGCAGTGATCAGGGAGGCGATTCACCCCTCCACTTT	CASSDQGGDSPLHF
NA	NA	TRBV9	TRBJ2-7	TGTGCCAGCAGCGTAGCTACAGGGCCCTACGAGCAGTACTTC	CASSVATGPYEQYF
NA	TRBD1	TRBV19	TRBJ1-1	TGTGCCAGTAGTAGACCCAGGGGGATGAACACTGAAGCTTTCTTT	CASSRPRGMNTEAFF
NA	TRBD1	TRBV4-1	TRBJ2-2	TGCGCCAGCAGCCAGACCCTGGGGACAGGGGCGAAAACCGGGGAGCTGTTTTTT	CASSQTLGTGAKTGELFF
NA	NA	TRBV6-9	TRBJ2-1	TGTGCCACCCATGATGTCTCGCCAGTCTCCTACAATGAGCAGTTCTTC	CATHDVSPVSYNEQFF